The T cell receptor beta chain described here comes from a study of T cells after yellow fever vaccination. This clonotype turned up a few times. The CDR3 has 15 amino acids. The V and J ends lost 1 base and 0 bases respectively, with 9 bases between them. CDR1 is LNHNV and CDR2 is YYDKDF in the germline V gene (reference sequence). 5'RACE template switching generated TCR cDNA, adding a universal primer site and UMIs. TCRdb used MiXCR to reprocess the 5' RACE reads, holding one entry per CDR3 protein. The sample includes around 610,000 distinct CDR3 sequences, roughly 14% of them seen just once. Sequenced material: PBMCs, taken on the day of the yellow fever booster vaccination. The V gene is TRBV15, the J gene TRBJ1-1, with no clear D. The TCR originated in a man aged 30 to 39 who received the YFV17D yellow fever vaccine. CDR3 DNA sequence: TGTGCCACCAGCAGAGCCGACGGGCTGAACACTGAAGCTTTCTTT. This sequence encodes CATSRADGLNTEAFF.